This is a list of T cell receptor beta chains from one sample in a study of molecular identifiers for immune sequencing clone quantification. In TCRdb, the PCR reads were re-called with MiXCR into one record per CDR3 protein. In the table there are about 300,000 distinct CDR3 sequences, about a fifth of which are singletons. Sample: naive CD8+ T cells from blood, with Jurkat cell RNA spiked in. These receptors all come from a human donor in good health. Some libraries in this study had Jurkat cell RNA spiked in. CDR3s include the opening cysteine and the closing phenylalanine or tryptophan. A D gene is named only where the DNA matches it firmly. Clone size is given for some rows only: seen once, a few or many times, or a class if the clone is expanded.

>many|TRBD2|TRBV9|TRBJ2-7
TGTGCCAGCAGCGTAGGGTCCAGCGGGATCTCCTACGAGCAGTACTTC
CASSVGSSGISYEQYF
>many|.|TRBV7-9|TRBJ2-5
TGTGCCAGCAGCTTAGGTCCAGAACCCCAAGAGACCCAGTACTTC
CASSLGPEPQETQYF
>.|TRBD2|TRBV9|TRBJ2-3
TGTGCCAGCAGTTCGGGACTAGCGGGAGGTGGAGATACGCAGTATTTT
CASSSGLAGGGDTQYF
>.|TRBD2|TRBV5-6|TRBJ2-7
TGTGCCAGCAGCTTTGGACTAGCGGCCCCCTACGAGCAGTACTTC
CASSFGLAAPYEQYF
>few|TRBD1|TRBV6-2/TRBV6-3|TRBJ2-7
TGTGCCACCCGGACAGGGTTGGAGCAGTACTTC
CATRTGLEQYF
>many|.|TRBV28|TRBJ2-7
TGTGCCAGCAGTTTAGGGGTATGGCAGTACTTC
CASSLGVWQYF
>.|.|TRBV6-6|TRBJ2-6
TGTGCCAGCAGCCCCCCCACCTCTGGGGCCAACGTCCTGACTTTC
CASSPPTSGANVLTF
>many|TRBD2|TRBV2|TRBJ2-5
TGTGCCAGCAGTGGACTAGCGGGGGCCCAAGAGACCCAGTACTTC
CASSGLAGAQETQYF
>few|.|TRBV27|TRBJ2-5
TGTGCCAGCAGGGGGGTCAAAGAGACCCAGTACTTC
CASRGVKETQYF
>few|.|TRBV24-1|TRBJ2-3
TGTGCCACCAGTGATTTTAAGGACAGTCGGATCTTGGAGACGCAGTATTTT
CATSDFKDSRILETQYF
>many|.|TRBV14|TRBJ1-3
TGTGCCAGCAGCCTCCGACAGGCTATCTCTGGAAACACCATATATTTT
CASSLRQAISGNTIYF
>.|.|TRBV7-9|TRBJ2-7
TGTGCCAGCAGCTTAAGTATGGGGCGAGAGCAGTACTTC
CASSLSMGREQYF
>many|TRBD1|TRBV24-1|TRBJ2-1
TGTGCCACCAGTGATCGCACAGGGGGCAATGAGCAGTTCTTC
CATSDRTGGNEQFF
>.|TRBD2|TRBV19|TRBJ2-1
TGTGCCAGTAGGACTAGCGGCTACTCCTACAATGAGCAGTTCTTC
CASRTSGYSYNEQFF
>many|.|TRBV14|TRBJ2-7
TGTGCCAGCAGCCAACGGGTTAACTCCTACGAGCAGTACTTC
CASSQRVNSYEQYF
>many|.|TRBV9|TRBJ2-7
TGTGCCAGCAGCGTAGCTTACGGGAGTAGCTACGAGCAGTACTTC
CASSVAYGSSYEQYF
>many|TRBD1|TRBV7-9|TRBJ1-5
TGTGCCAGCAGCTTAGTACGGGTGACAGGGACAAATCAGCCCCAGCATTTT
CASSLVRVTGTNQPQHF
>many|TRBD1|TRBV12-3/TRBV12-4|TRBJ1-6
TGTGCCAGCAGTTCCGGGGGGACAGCCTATAATTCACCCCTCCACTTT
CASSSGGTAYNSPLHF
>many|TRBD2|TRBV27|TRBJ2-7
TGTGCCAGCAGTTTGACTAGCGGCCACGAGCAGTACTTC
CASSLTSGHEQYF
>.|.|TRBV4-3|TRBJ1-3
TGCGCCAGCAGCCAAGATCCTGCCGAGGCCTCTGGAAACACCATATATTTT
CASSQDPAEASGNTIYF
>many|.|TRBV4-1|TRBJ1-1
TGCGCCAGCAGCCAAGGTTGGGGGCTGACTGAAGCTTTCTTT
CASSQGWGLTEAFF
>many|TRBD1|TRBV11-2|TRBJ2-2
TGTGCCAGCAGCTTAGGGACAGGTGTACAGTTCGCGAACACCGGGGAGCTGTTTTTT
CASSLGTGVQFANTGELFF
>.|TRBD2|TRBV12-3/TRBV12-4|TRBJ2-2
TGTGCCAGCAGTGTCCTAGCGGGAGGGTCGTACGGGGAGCTGTTTTTT
CASSVLAGGSYGELFF
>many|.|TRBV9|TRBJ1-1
TGTGCCAGCAGCAAGTTTGGGAACACTGAAGCTTTCTTT
CASSKFGNTEAFF
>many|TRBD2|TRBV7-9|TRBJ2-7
TGTGCCAGCAGCTTCCTAGCGGGAGCCTACGAGCAGTACTTC
CASSFLAGAYEQYF
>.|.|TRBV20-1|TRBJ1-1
TGCAGTGCCGCCGCCGACAAGCGCGGGAACACTGAAGCTTTCTTT
CSAAADKRGNTEAFF
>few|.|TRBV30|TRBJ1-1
TGTGCCTGGAGTGTAGCAGGTGGGCTTGAAGCTTTCTTT
CAWSVAGGLEAFF
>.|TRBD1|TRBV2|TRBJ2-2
TGTGCCAGCAGTGTTTCGACAGGGCTATCGAACGCCGGGGAGCTGTTTTTT
CASSVSTGLSNAGELFF